The 8 T cell receptor beta chains below come from one sample, sequenced in a study of cytomegalovirus exposure and HLA in healthy donors. It was with 60 Vbeta and 13 Jbeta primers that the PCR ran. Libraries were prepared by immunoSEQ multiplex PCR; TCRdb keeps only in-frame clonotypes and omits some of them. The sample contains under 150,000 clones, about 68% of which appear only once. Material: PBMCs. These receptors originate from a woman in her forties in good health and CMV-seropositive.

V is TRBV5-1 and J is TRBJ1-4; D gene unclear. Deletions cut 2 bases from V and 6 bases from J, with 11 bases between. This CDR3 comprises 14 residues. Germline CDR1 and CDR2: SGHRS and YFSETQ. The CDR3 region is CASSFGVPDEKLFF. The CDR3 DNA sequence: TGCGCCAGCAGCTTCGGGGTCCCGGATGAAAAACTGTTTTTT.

This sequence joins TRBV7-2 and TRBJ1-5; tentatively, D is TRBD1 (6 bases). Germline CDR1 and CDR2: SGHTA and FQGNSA. The CDR3 sequence is 15 residues long. V lost 1 base and J 3 bases, leaving 10 bases between the germline ends. DNA of the CDR3: TGTGCCAGCAGCTTAGGGGGGCCCTCCAATCAGCCCCAGCATTTT. It yields the protein CASSLGGPSNQPQHF.

The chain carries TRBV7-3 and TRBJ1-2; TRBD1 might be the D (5 bases). There are 15 residues in the CDR3. With 5 bases removed from V and 4 bases from J, the gap between germline ends came to 17 bases. In germline, CDR1 is SGHTA, CDR2 FQGTGA. The CDR3 here is CASSPGHNGGYGYTF. For the CDR3, the DNA is TGTGCCAGCAGCCCCGGACATAACGGCGGCTATGGCTACACCTTC.

V is TRBV18 and J is TRBJ1-5, with a tentative D call TRBD1 (6 bases). Germline V gene sequence: CDR1 KGHSH, CDR2 LQKENI. V lost 2 bases and J 6 bases, leaving 14 bases between the germline ends. The CDR3 spans 15 residues. The DNA for the CDR3 is TGTGCCAGCTCACCAGGGGAAGGGGGGGGTCAGCCCCAGCATTTT. It encodes CASSPGEGGGQPQHF. Full variable domain (rest looked up from reference TRBV18 and TRBJ1-5): NAGVMQNPRHLVRRRGQEARLRCSPMKGHSHVYWYRQLPEEGLKFMVYLQKENIIDESGMPKERFSAEFPKEGPSILRIQQVVRGDSAAYFCASSPGEGGGQPQHFGDGTRLSIL.

Only a few counts were recorded for this clone. The chain employs TRBV2 and TRBJ2-7, with a possible D match to TRBD1 (6 bases). This CDR3 spans 14 amino acids. V shed 5 bases and J shed 3 bases, with 14 bases lying between them. Germline CDR1 is SNHLY and CDR2 is FYNNEI. The CDR3 sequence is CASSPRQAHYEQYF. The DNA for the CDR3 is TGTGCCAGCAGTCCCCGACAGGCTCACTACGAGCAGTACTTC.

The rearrangement uses TRBV5-1 and TRBJ2-2; 7 bases match TRBD1. The CDR3 has 15 residues. V lost 0 bases and J lost 1; bases outside the gene matches: 0. Germline V gene lookup returns CDR1 SGHRS and CDR2 YFSETQ. CDR3 amino acids: CASSLGQGNTGELFF. CDR3 bases: TGCGCCAGCAGCTTGGGACAGGGGAACACCGGGGAGCTGTTTTTT.

This clone showed up just a few times. The V gene is TRBV5-6, the J gene TRBJ1-1; possibly TRBD1 for D (6 bases). The CDR3 totals 15 residues. Trimming removed 4 bases at V and 2 bases at J, with 15 bases between. Germline values: CDR1 SGHDT, CDR2 YYEEEE. Here the CDR3 reads CASSKLGQLNTEAFF. CDR3 sequence (DNA): TGTGCCAGCAGCAAGCTCGGACAGCTAAACACTGAAGCTTTCTTT.

The chain recombines TRBV7-9 with TRBJ2-4; TRBD2 matches 12 bases. CDR1 SEHNR and CDR2 FQNEAQ come from the germline V gene (reference sequence). This CDR3 spans 17 amino acids. Germline trimming cut 2 bases from V and 8 bases from J; bases unmatched to any gene: 10. CDR3 bases: TGTGCCAGCAGCTTATTCGTTGCTAGCGGGGGGGCGGACATTCAGTACTTC. This translates into CASSLFVASGGADIQYF.